This entry concerns a single TCR beta chain. Germline values: CDR1 SGHAT, CDR2 FQNNGV. The length of the CDR3 is 14 residues. The V and J ends lost 4 bases and 4 bases respectively, with 13 bases between them. The data were obtained in a study of blood T cell repertoires in COVID-19. As for the study in general: The samples span acute and convalescent COVID-19 from the United States, Italy and Spain. PBMCs, B-cell-depleted T cells, or T cells provided the cDNA or gDNA that made up the material.

In the study's own analysis: Amplification of reference gene primers was used by the study to estimate nucleated cell counts. Measured with immunoSEQ multiplex PCR; TCRdb has only the in-frame clones, and not every one. V, J and clone size derive from that table, while D and trimming were established from the DNA sequence. The data hold fewer than 150,000 clones, with 80% to 90% observed a single time. The sequence derives from a man aged 40-50 years with acute or convalescent COVID-19. What was sequenced was peripheral blood. The J gene is TRBJ1-1, the V gene TRBV11-2; TRBD1 might be the D (6 bases). The CDR3 bases are TGTGCCAGCAGCTCCGTTAGGGGGACCACTGAAGCTTTCTTT. This gives the protein CASSSVRGTTEAFF.